Following are 6 T cell receptor beta chains from one sample sequenced in a study of blood T cell repertoires in COVID-19. Repertoires were generated with immunoSEQ multiplex PCR, while TCRdb's copy carries only in-frame clones and drops some. The sample lists tens of thousands of clones, approximately 82% occurring once. The sequenced sample consisted of peripheral blood. Source of these receptors: a human donor in a cohort sampled during active or convalescent COVID-19.

The chain recombines TRBV6-5 with TRBJ2-5; TRBD2 might be the D (5 bases). Deletions cut 7 bases from V and 4 bases from J, with 19 bases between. The CDR3 has 15 residues. Germline loops: CDR1 MNHEY, CDR2 SVGAGI. CDR3 bases: TGTGCCAGCACCTACCGGGCAACTAGGATAGAGACCCAGTACTTC. Its protein product is CASTYRATRIETQYF.

A few counts support this clone. The genes are TRBV7-3 and TRBJ2-5; D unresolved. The CDR3 covers 13 residues. Trimming left V 0 bases short and J 4 bases short, with 6 bases between. Germline V gene lookup returns CDR1 SGHTA and CDR2 FQGTGA. CDR3 sequence: CASSLTSGETQYF. Here the CDR3 DNA reads TGTGCCAGCAGCTTAACGTCGGGAGAGACCCAGTACTTC.

The chain is built from TRBV5-1 and TRBJ2-7; a weak D match, TRBD1 (5 bases). Germline V gives CDR1 SGHRS, CDR2 YFSETQ. V was pared by 4 bases and J by 2 bases, with 10 bases between. The length of the CDR3 is 13 residues. The CDR3: CASSQSGPYEQYF. Here the CDR3 DNA reads TGCGCCAGCAGCCAGTCAGGGCCCTACGAGCAGTACTTC.

V and J are TRBV18 and TRBJ2-1; 9 bases are a match to TRBD2. The V gene's germline CDR1 is KGHSH and CDR2 LQKENI. The CDR3 runs 14 residues. V was pared by 2 bases and J by 9 bases, with 5 bases of the junction left unmatched. DNA for the CDR3: TGTGCCAGCTCACCAGCGGGGGGGATTGGTGAGCAGTTCTTC. Its protein is CASSPAGGIGEQFF.

The rearrangement joins TRBV9 to TRBJ2-5, with D tentatively TRBD1 (6 bases). Trimming cost V 0 bases and J 6 bases, with 12 bases left between them. This CDR3 contains 14 residues. The germline CDR1 and CDR2 sequences are SGDLS and YYNGEE. The CDR3 nucleotides are TGTGCCAGCAGCGTAGAGGGGCAGGGGAAGACCCAGTACTTC. Protein: CASSVEGQGKTQYF.

The V call is TRBV2, the J call TRBJ2-3; 7 nucleotides line up with TRBD2. CDR1 is SNHLY, CDR2 FYNNEI, per germline. Trimming at V came to 6 bases and at J to 2 bases, leaving 2 bases not matched to a gene. This CDR3 comprises 13 residues. CDR3 protein: CASSGLVTDTQYF. For the CDR3, the DNA is TGTGCCAGCAGCGGACTAGTCACAGATACGCAGTATTTT.